This T cell receptor (beta chain) came from a study of T-cell reconstitution after alpha-beta-depleted transplantation in children. Germline lookup yields CDR1 SGHTA and CDR2 FQGNSA. V was clipped by 1 base and J by 0 bases; unmatched bases: 1. The CDR3 is made up of 16 amino acids. Unique molecular identifiers were incorporated when the TCRbeta library was constructed. TCRdb reprocessed the PCR reads with MiXCR, giving one entry per CDR3 protein. The table includes 200,000 to 250,000 distinct CDR3 sequences, under 9.5% detected once. This clonotype was counted at least ten times. V gene TRBV7-2 combines with J gene TRBJ2-2, with 8 positions matching TRBD1. The sequenced sample was PBMCs from the stem cell graft donor, obtained from the stem cell graft. The origin of this receptor is a human donor who donated a stem cell graft to a child with acute lymphoblastic leukemia. The CDR3, as DNA: TGTGCCAGCAGCTTAGGACAGGGGCCGAACACCGGGGAGCTGTTTTTT. Its translation is CASSLGQGPNTGELFF.